The rows below give T cell receptor beta chains drawn from one sample of a study of T-cell memory formation after mild COVID-19. TCRdb re-derived calls from the 5' RACE reads in MiXCR, one entry per CDR3 protein. The sample consists of about 160,000 distinct CDR3 sequences, roughly 31% of them appearing once. Sequenced sample: PBMCs or a T cell subset sorted from them (not recorded which). These receptors were taken from an adult woman who had mild COVID-19 (a few samples of this study predate the infection). Cell type and time point are not known. Both conserved end residues are part of each CDR3. A D gene is named only where the DNA matches it firmly. The listing skips clone size in some rows; elsewhere it reads once, few, many or a size class.

j_call: TRBJ1-2; clone_size: few; d_call: TRBD1; v_call: TRBV30; cdr3_aa: CSTGTGGGYTF; cdr3_nt: TGTTCAACCGGGACAGGGGGTGGCTACACCTTC
j_call: TRBJ1-3; clone_size: -; d_call: -; v_call: TRBV7-9; cdr3_aa: CASRARGNHAGNTIYF; cdr3_nt: TGTGCCAGCAGGGCACGGGGGAATCATGCTGGAAACACCATATATTTT
j_call: TRBJ2-3; clone_size: few; d_call: TRBD2; v_call: TRBV30; cdr3_aa: CAWSTGGPADTQYF; cdr3_nt: TGTGCCTGGAGTACGGGAGGGCCCGCAGATACGCAGTATTTT
j_call: TRBJ1-1; clone_size: -; d_call: -; v_call: TRBV7-9; cdr3_aa: CASSWGLKNTEAFF; cdr3_nt: TGTGCCAGCAGCTGGGGACTGAAGAACACTGAAGCTTTCTTT
j_call: TRBJ1-5; clone_size: -; d_call: TRBD1; v_call: TRBV5-1; cdr3_aa: CASSLGTGNAGQPQHF; cdr3_nt: TGCGCCAGCAGCTTAGGGACAGGGAACGCGGGTCAGCCCCAGCATTTT
j_call: TRBJ1-5; clone_size: -; d_call: -; v_call: TRBV12-3/TRBV12-4; cdr3_aa: CAGNRVGGVQPQHF; cdr3_nt: TGTGCCGGGAACCGTGTTGGGGGCGTTCAGCCCCAGCATTTT
j_call: TRBJ2-7; clone_size: -; d_call: TRBD2; v_call: TRBV5-1; cdr3_aa: CASSLGSGSGEQYF; cdr3_nt: TGCGCCAGCAGCTTAGGTAGCGGGAGCGGGGAGCAGTACTTC
j_call: TRBJ2-7; clone_size: -; d_call: -; v_call: TRBV23-1; cdr3_aa: CASSHCLTYEQYF; cdr3_nt: TGCGCCAGCAGTCACTGCCTAACCTACGAGCAGTACTTC
j_call: TRBJ2-3; clone_size: many; d_call: -; v_call: TRBV24-1; cdr3_aa: CATSEGAPSTDTQYF; cdr3_nt: TGTGCCACCAGTGAAGGGGCCCCTAGCACAGATACGCAGTATTTT
j_call: TRBJ2-3; clone_size: -; d_call: TRBD1; v_call: TRBV5-1; cdr3_aa: CASSFTGGYTDTQYF; cdr3_nt: TGCGCCAGCAGCTTCACAGGGGGTTACACAGATACGCAGTATTTT
j_call: TRBJ1-5; clone_size: few; d_call: TRBD1; v_call: TRBV7-2; cdr3_aa: CASSPRQGFGQPQHF; cdr3_nt: TGTGCCAGCAGCCCCCGACAGGGGTTCGGTCAGCCCCAGCATTTT